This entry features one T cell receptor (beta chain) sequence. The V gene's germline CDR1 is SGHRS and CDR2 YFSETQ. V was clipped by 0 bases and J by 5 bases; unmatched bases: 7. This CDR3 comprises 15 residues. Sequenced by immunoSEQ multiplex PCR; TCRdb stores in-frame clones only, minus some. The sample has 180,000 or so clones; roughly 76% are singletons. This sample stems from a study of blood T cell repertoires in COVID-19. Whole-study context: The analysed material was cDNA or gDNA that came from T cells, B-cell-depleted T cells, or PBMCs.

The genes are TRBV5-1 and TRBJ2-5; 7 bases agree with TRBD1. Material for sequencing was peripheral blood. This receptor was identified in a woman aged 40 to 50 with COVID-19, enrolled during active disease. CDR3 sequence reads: CASSLEGRGFETQYF. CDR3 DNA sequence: TGCGCCAGCAGCTTGGAGGGCAGGGGGTTTGAGACCCAGTACTTC.